These 2 T cell receptor beta chains were all obtained from the same sample, sequenced in a study of identical twins. TCRdb reprocessed the 5' RACE reads via MiXCR and lists one record per CDR3 protein. The sample shows about 690,000 distinct CDR3 sequences, roughly 20% of them seen only once. The same data also went into a second study, on T cells expressing NK-cell markers.

Sequencing input: PBMCs. The receptors were sampled from a woman aged 18-35 years in good health.

V gene TRBV12-3 or TRBV12-4 combines with J gene TRBJ1-6, with D uncertain. There are 14 residues in the CDR3. Between the trimmed V and J ends, which lost 2 bases and 8 bases, there was a span of 10 bases. For the CDR3, the DNA is TGTGCCAGCAGTTTACTGGGAGTCGATTCACCCCTCCACTTT. It translates to CASSLLGVDSPLHF.

This clonotype was picked up a small number of times. This chain uses TRBV28 with TRBJ2-4; D ambiguous. This CDR3 has 17 residues. V dropped 6 bases and J dropped 1 base, with 19 bases sitting between them. The germline V gene has CDR1 MDHEN and CDR2 SYDVKM. The CDR3 DNA sequence: TGTGCCAGCAGGCGAGGCGGAGCACTACAGGCCAAAAACATTCAGTACTTC. Its protein product is CASRRGGALQAKNIQYF. Full variable domain (outside the CDR3, taken from reference TRBV28 and TRBJ2-4): DVKVTQSSRYLVKRTGEKVFLECVQDMDHENMFWYRQDPGLGLRLIYFSYDVKMKEKGDIPEGYSVSREKKERFSLILESASTNQTSMYLCASRRGGALQAKNIQYFGAGTRLSVL.